Presented here are 23 T cell receptor beta chains from one specimen sequenced in a study of T-cell memory formation after mild COVID-19. TCRdb passed the 5' RACE reads through MiXCR, listing each CDR3 protein once. Here the sample spans 65,000 to 95,000 distinct CDR3 sequences, roughly 13% being singletons. The sequenced sample was PBMCs or a T cell subset sorted from them (not recorded which). These receptors were obtained from a man between 18 and 29 years old who had mild COVID-19 (a few samples of this study predate the infection). Cell type and time point are not known.

The V and J genes are TRBV9 and TRBJ2-7, with D possibly TRBD1 on 6 matching bases. Germline V gene lookup returns CDR1 SGDLS and CDR2 YYNGEE. This CDR3 region has 14 residues. V lost 3 bases and J lost 3, with 13 bases in between. The CDR3 loop reads CASSGTEDDYEQYF. CDR3 nucleotide sequence: TGTGCCAGCAGCGGGACAGAGGATGACTACGAGCAGTACTTC.

This clonotype was seen a few times. The chain employs TRBV20-1 and TRBJ2-5; D is uncertain. The ends were cut back, 1 base at V and 1 base at J, with 13 bases in the middle. Germline V CDR1 and CDR2: DFQATT, SNEGSKA (reference sequence). The CDR3 consists of 15 residues. In DNA, the CDR3 is TGCAGTGCTAGAGTTGTGTTTCAACCCCAAGAGACCCAGTACTTC. This sequence encodes CSARVVFQPQETQYF.

In its sample, this clonotype was seen a few times. The rearrangement links TRBV7-8 to TRBJ1-4; D unclear. This CDR3 is built from 14 residues. V shed 2 bases and J shed 8 bases, with 12 bases lying between them. The V gene's germline CDR1 is SGHVS and CDR2 FQNEAQ. CDR3 amino acids: CASSLKSGDEKLFF. The CDR3 region has the DNA TGTGCCAGCAGCTTAAAGTCGGGAGACGAAAAACTGTTTTTT.

This clonotype was counted many times. The CDR3 sequence is CASSFGGYEQYV. The CDR3 bases are TGTGCCAGCAGTTTTGGGGGGTACGAGCAGTACGTC. The chain links TRBV12-3 or TRBV12-4 to TRBJ2-7; perhaps TRBD2 as D (6 bases). This CDR3 is built from 12 residues. Trimming cost V 3 bases and J 4 bases, with 7 bases left between them.

In its sample, this clonotype was seen many times. V usage is TRBV7-6 and J usage is TRBJ2-7; D may be TRBD2 (6 bases). V lost 2 bases and J lost 3, with 11 bases in between. The germline V gene encodes CDR1 SGHVS and CDR2 FNYEAQ. There are 14 residues in the CDR3. The CDR3 loop is CASSLFGGNYEQYF. The CDR3 region has the DNA TGTGCCAGCAGCTTATTCGGGGGAAACTACGAGCAGTACTTC.

The V and J genes are TRBV12-3 or TRBV12-4 and TRBJ1-2; the match to TRBD1 covers 8 bases. The CDR3 length is 16 residues. Trimming removed 6 bases from V and 4 bases from J; junction bases left unmatched: 13. The CDR3 DNA reads TGTGCCAGCAGGACGTTCGGCGGACAGGGTATCTATGGCTACACCTTC. It translates to CASRTFGGQGIYGYTF.

This clonotype was detected only a few times. V gene TRBV5-1 combines with J gene TRBJ2-3, with a weak D call TRBD1 (7 bases). The V end lost 2 bases, the J end lost 4 bases, and 14 bases lay between the germline ends. Per the germline V gene, CDR1 is SGHRS and CDR2 is YFSETQ. The CDR3 consists of 15 residues. CDR3 bases: TGCGCCAGCAGCTTCTCCAGGGGGGAGGCAGATACGCAGTATTTT. Translating it yields CASSFSRGEADTQYF.

This clonotype was seen at least ten times. V gene TRBV28 combines with J gene TRBJ2-1; D unresolved. Germline lookup yields CDR1 MDHEN and CDR2 SYDVKM. The CDR3 has 12 residues. V lost 3 bases and J lost 8, with 8 bases in between. The CDR3 bases are TGTGCCAGCAGTTTGGAGCTATATGAGCAGTTCTTC. Translation gives CASSLELYEQFF.

There are many counts of this clonotype. CDR3 in DNA: TGCGCCAGCAGCCAAGATCCGGGGAGCACCGGGGAGCTGTTTTTT. It encodes CASSQDPGSTGELFF. V and J are TRBV4-3 and TRBJ2-2; TRBD2 might be the D (5 bases). This CDR3 comprises 15 residues. Germline CDR1 reads LGHNA; CDR2 reads YSLEER. Trimming shortened V by 0 bases and J by 4 bases, and 9 bases separated the two germline ends.

The table lists this clonotype with a few counts. This chain joins TRBV7-8 and TRBJ2-1, with D perhaps given as TRBD1 or TRBD2 (5 bases each). Between the trimmed V and J ends, which lost 4 bases and 2 bases, there was a span of 12 bases. Germline V gene data show CDR1 as SGHVS and CDR2 as FQNEAQ. There are 15 residues in the CDR3. The CDR3 nucleotides read TGTGCCAGCAGCTCTCGGGACCATACCTACAATGAGCAGTTCTTC. Amino acids: CASSSRDHTYNEQFF.

This clonotype was observed a handful of times. The V gene is TRBV4-2, the J gene TRBJ2-2; TRBD2 is a possible D gene (5 bases). Looked up from germline, CDR1 is LGHNA and CDR2 is YNFKEQ. CDR3 length equals 15 residues. V lost 3 bases, J lost 1 base, and 9 bases lay in between. CDR3 sequence: CASSHSSGNTGELFF. The CDR3 nucleotides are TGTGCCAGCAGCCACTCCAGCGGGAACACCGGGGAGCTGTTTTTT.

This clonotype showed up just a few times. The chain employs TRBV29-1 and TRBJ2-3; D may correspond to TRBD1 or TRBD2 (5 bases each). Trimming removed 3 bases at V and 5 bases at J, with 21 bases between. The CDR3 has 16 amino acids. The germline V gene has CDR1 SQVTM and CDR2 ANQGSEA. DNA for the CDR3: TGCAGCGTTGACACGGGGCGGCAAGAGTTATTAGATACGCAGTATTTT. This sequence encodes CSVDTGRQELLDTQYF.

The genes are TRBV5-6 and TRBJ2-2, with D perhaps matching TRBD2 (5 bases). Germline CDR1 is SGHDT and CDR2 is YYEEEE. Trimming took 1 base from V and 5 from J, leaving 9 bases between them. CDR3 length: 14 amino acids. The CDR3 sequence is CASSLTEETGELFF. The CDR3 DNA sequence: TGTGCCAGCAGCTTGACGGAGGAGACCGGGGAGCTGTTTTTT. The full variable domain, in which reference TRBV5-6 and TRBJ2-2 provide the parts outside the CDR3, is DAGVTQSPTHLIKTRGQQVTLRCSPKSGHDTVSWYQQALGQGPQFIFQYYEEEERQRGNFPDRFSGHQFPNYSSELNVNALLLGDSALYLCASSLTEETGELFFGEGSRLTVL.

This clonotype was observed a few times. The CDR3 DNA sequence: TGTGCCAGCAGCCGATGGACAGGGGGAACCTACGAGCAGTACGTC. Its protein is CASSRWTGGTYEQYV. The chain has TRBV3-1 and TRBJ2-7, with 10 nucleotides matching TRBD1. There are 15 residues in the CDR3. The germline V gene encodes CDR1 LGHDT and CDR2 YNNKEL (reference sequence). V shed 4 bases, J shed 2 bases, and the junction held 5 bases outside the gene matches.

Many counts were recorded for this clonotype. The chain carries TRBV7-9 and TRBJ2-1; 10 positions match TRBD2. V trimming: 2 bases; J trimming: 0 bases; junction bases outside the gene matches: 4. The germline CDR1 and CDR2 sequences are SEHNR and FQNEAQ (reference sequence). This CDR3 spans 17 amino acids. CDR3 region: CASSLYSGGYSYNEQFF. The DNA of the CDR3 is TGTGCCAGCAGCTTATATAGCGGGGGGTACTCCTACAATGAGCAGTTCTTC.

This sequence joins TRBV12-5 and TRBJ1-1; D might be TRBD1 (5 bases). Deletions cut 0 bases from V and 5 bases from J, with 13 bases between. The CDR3 spans 15 residues. In germline, CDR1 is LGHNT, CDR2 FRNRAP. CDR3 region: CASGLVLRRGTEAFF. For the CDR3, the DNA is TGTGCTAGTGGTTTGGTACTGCGGCGGGGGACTGAAGCTTTCTTT.

The V gene is TRBV6-6, the J gene TRBJ2-7; no definite D call. The V end was cut by 3 bases, the J end by 0 bases, with 9 bases between. This CDR3 is built from 14 residues. Germline loops: CDR1 MNHNY, CDR2 SVGAGI (reference sequence). This CDR3 is CASSYTAGSYEQYF. The CDR3 DNA sequence: TGTGCCAGCAGTTATACAGCAGGCTCCTACGAGCAGTACTTC.

This clonotype was detected only a few times. V usage is TRBV5-4 and J usage is TRBJ2-3, with 9 bases aligning to TRBD2. The CDR3 contains 15 residues. J was trimmed by 4 bases and V by 8 bases; bases with no gene match: 11. Germline V gene sequence: CDR1 SGHNT, CDR2 YYREEE (reference sequence). The CDR3 sequence is CASIPAGGPPDTQYF. In DNA form, the CDR3 reads TGTGCCAGTATTCCGGCGGGGGGGCCCCCAGATACGCAGTATTTT.

Many counts were recorded for this clonotype. One junction end does not reproduce the germline sequence, and a read error may be involved. The chain combines TRBV7-2 with TRBJ2-1, with D possibly called TRBD1 or TRBD2 (6 bases each). Germline CDR1 is SGHTA and CDR2 is FQGNSA. The CDR3 length is 13 residues. The DNA for the CDR3 is TGTGCCAGCAGCTCCGGAGGGGGGCCCTCATGGGTCTTC. Protein product: CASSSGGGPSWVF.

The chain employs TRBV12-3 or TRBV12-4 and TRBJ1-1, with 7 bases that match TRBD1. The CDR3 totals 14 residues. Trimming took 7 bases from V and 0 from J; bases not matched to a gene: 5. CDR3 amino acids: CASTEGTVNTEAFF. In nucleotides, the CDR3 is TGTGCCAGCACCGAAGGGACAGTGAACACTGAAGCTTTCTTT.

V and J are TRBV7-2 and TRBJ2-1; TRBD1 or TRBD2 may be the D gene (6 bases each). The CDR3 is made up of 17 amino acids. Germline values: CDR1 SGHTA, CDR2 FQGNSA. Trimming removed 2 bases at V and 4 bases at J, with 18 bases between. This chain's CDR3 is CASSLSGGGDPYNEQFF. The CDR3 DNA reads TGTGCCAGCAGCTTATCCGGGGGCGGGGACCCTTACAATGAGCAGTTCTTC.

This clonotype showed up just a few times. V gene TRBV27 combines with J gene TRBJ1-1, with D unclear. Trimming took 6 bases from V and 3 from J, leaving 5 bases between them. The CDR3 totals 11 residues. Per the germline V gene, CDR1 is MNHEY and CDR2 is SMNVEV (reference sequence). CDR3 region: CASRADTEAFF. The DNA for the CDR3 is TGTGCCAGCAGGGCGGACACTGAAGCTTTCTTT.

This rearrangement joins TRBV7-9 to TRBJ2-1, with 7 bases matching TRBD2. The V gene's germline CDR1 is SEHNR and CDR2 FQNEAQ (reference sequence). V lost 6 bases to trimming and J lost 3 bases; unmatched junction nucleotides: 14. The CDR3 spans 17 residues. CDR3 amino acids: CASRTPRGYGGYNEQFF. For the CDR3, the DNA is TGTGCCAGCAGGACACCGCGGGGGTACGGTGGCTACAATGAGCAGTTCTTC.